This TCR beta chain was sequenced during a study of regulatory T cells in long-lasting Graves disease. Time point in this sample: persistent/refractory GD, antithyroid drugs over 5 years with positive TRAb. Researchers made the TCR library from RNA that was extracted from PBMCs. At least ten counts were recorded for this clonotype. According to the study, TCR beta libraries were built with iRepertoire HTBI primers and CDR3-region Arm-PCR. TCRdb recomputed calls from the multiplex PCR reads with MiXCR, one row per CDR3 protein. In the table there are some 470,000 distinct CDR3 sequences, roughly 21% of which are singletons. The trim removed 5 bases at V and 0 bases at J, leaving 7 bases unmatched. The CDR3 totals 16 residues. In germline, CDR1 is MDHEN, CDR2 SYDVKM.

The TCR comes from a female donor with Graves disease. The sequenced sample was peripheral blood mononuclear cells (PBMCs), obtained when the disease was refractory, from a patient treated with antithyroid drugs. V is TRBV28 and J is TRBJ2-5; 9 positions match TRBD1. The DNA for the CDR3 is TGTGCCAGCAGTCCCCCCGGGACAGGGAACCAAGAGACCCAGTACTTC. Translated, it gives CASSPPGTGNQETQYF.